These 15 T cell receptor beta chains were sequenced from one sample in a study of cytomegalovirus exposure and HLA in healthy donors. The PCR contained 60 Vbeta and 13 Jbeta primers. Profiling relied on immunoSEQ multiplex PCR, and the TCRdb table lists in-frame clones only, not all of them. The data contain some 200,000 clones, 77% of them seen just once; the ten biggest clones take up roughly 2.5%. The sequenced material came from PBMCs. The receptor set was obtained from a woman between 55 and 75 years old in good health and CMV-seropositive.

V is TRBV7-9 and J is TRBJ1-3; 7 bases map to TRBD1. Germline CDR1 SEHNR, CDR2 FQNEAQ (reference sequence). With V trimmed by 11 bases and J by 0 bases, 4 bases remained unmatched. There are 13 residues in the CDR3. CDR3 in DNA: TGTGCCGGACAGGTTTACTCTGGAAACACCATATATTTT. This codes for CAGQVYSGNTIYF. The whole variable domain, remainder taken from reference TRBV7-9 and TRBJ1-3, is DTGVSQNPRHKITKRGQNVTFRCDPISEHNRLYWYRQTLGQGPEFLTYFQNEAQLEKSRLLSDRFSAERPKGSFSTLEIQRTEQGDSAMYLCAGQVYSGNTIYFGEGSWLTVV.

This clone occurred a few times. J is TRBJ1-2 and V is TRBV28; 8 bases map to TRBD1. The CDR3 loop spans 18 amino acids. J lost 2 bases, V lost 1 base, and 12 bases had no gene match. Looked up from germline, CDR1 is MDHEN and CDR2 is SYDVKM. This CDR3 is CASSLSGDRKGWNYGYTF. Here the CDR3 DNA reads TGTGCCAGCAGTTTATCTGGGGACAGGAAAGGGTGGAACTATGGCTACACCTTC.

The rearrangement uses TRBV6-5 and TRBJ2-7, with D tentatively TRBD1 (5 bases). The V end lost 6 bases, the J end lost 1 base, and 10 bases lay between the germline ends. The CDR3 contains 13 residues. Germline V CDR1 and CDR2: MNHEY, SVGAGI. This CDR3 reads CASSSSGSYEQYF. CDR3 sequence (DNA): TGTGCCAGCAGCTCTTCAGGGTCCTACGAGCAGTACTTC.

The V call is TRBV9, the J call TRBJ2-7; 8 bases fit TRBD1. There are 14 residues in the CDR3. The germline V gene has CDR1 SGDLS and CDR2 YYNGEE. V gave up 4 bases and J gave up 5 bases; unmatched junction bases: 8. CDR3 nucleotides: TGTGCCAGCAGCCGGGGGCAGGGGGCCAACGAGCAGTACTTC. This codes for CASSRGQGANEQYF.

About this clone: Additional DNA sequences in this sample encode the identical CDR3. The chain uses TRBV2 and TRBJ2-7, with 9 bases matching TRBD1. Germline V gives CDR1 SNHLY, CDR2 FYNNEI. With 6 bases clipped from V and 5 bases from J, the junction kept 2 bases outside the gene matches. The CDR3 consists of 12 residues. CDR3 region: CASRDRGHEQYF. The CDR3 nucleotides are TGTGCCAGCAGGGACAGGGGACACGAGCAGTACTTC.

The chain uses TRBV7-9 and TRBJ2-2, with TRBD1 matching 7 bases. Germline CDR1 SEHNR, CDR2 FQNEAQ (reference sequence). This CDR3 is built from 16 residues. V shed 4 bases, J shed 0 bases, and the junction held 5 bases outside the gene matches. CDR3 residues: CASSSGTGANTGELFF. In DNA form, the CDR3 reads TGTGCCAGCAGCTCCGGCACAGGGGCGAACACCGGGGAGCTGTTTTTT.

This clone was counted between two and nine times. The chain joins TRBV28 to TRBJ1-1; possible D gene TRBD1, 6 bases. There are 13 residues in the CDR3. Trimming took off 2 bases at V and 4 bases at J, with 8 bases between the two ends. The germline gives CDR1 MDHEN, CDR2 SYDVKM. CDR3 sequence reads: CASSLNRATEAFF. The CDR3 DNA is TGTGCCAGCAGTTTAAACAGGGCCACTGAAGCTTTCTTT.

This clone showed up just a few times. The chain uses TRBV7-2 and TRBJ2-3; 11 positions match TRBD2. With 4 bases clipped from V and 2 bases from J, the junction kept 11 bases outside the gene matches. The CDR3 is made up of 18 amino acids. The germline V gene has CDR1 SGHTA and CDR2 FQGNSA. For the CDR3, the DNA is TGTGCCAGCAGCTCCTTAGCGGGGGGGCTCAAACTCACAGATACGCAGTATTTT. As protein: CASSSLAGGLKLTDTQYF.

This clone occurred a few times. The rearrangement joins TRBV7-9 to TRBJ2-5, with 8 bases that match TRBD1. The CDR3 has 13 amino acids. V lost 2 bases, J lost 4 bases, and 0 bases stayed unmatched. Germline V gives CDR1 SEHNR, CDR2 FQNEAQ (reference sequence). CDR3 protein: CASSLQGAETQYF. CDR3 coding DNA: TGTGCCAGCAGCTTACAGGGGGCAGAGACCCAGTACTTC.

The chain couples TRBV7-6 to TRBJ2-1; D may be TRBD1 (5 bases). The length of the CDR3 is 14 residues. CDR1 SGHVS and CDR2 FNYEAQ come from the germline V gene. Trimming took 5 bases from V and 4 from J, leaving 12 bases between them. The CDR3 reads CASSQPDSYNEQFF. The CDR3 DNA reads TGTGCCAGCAGCCAACCCGACAGTTACAATGAGCAGTTCTTC.

The genes are TRBV5-1 and TRBJ2-7, with TRBD1 as a possible D gene (6 bases). The CDR3 runs to 14 residues. The V end lost 7 bases, the J end lost 1 base, and 15 bases lay between the germline ends. CDR1 is SGHRS, CDR2 YFSETQ, per germline. The CDR3: CASSPSGASYEQYF. For the CDR3, the DNA is TGCGCCAGCTCCCCGTCAGGGGCGTCCTACGAGCAGTACTTC.

The rearrangement uses TRBV4-2 and TRBJ2-3; TRBD1 aligns across 8 bases. This CDR3 is built from 16 residues. The J segment lost 4 bases and the V segment lost 0 bases, leaving 6 bases of the junction unmatched. Germline lookup yields CDR1 LGHNA and CDR2 YNFKEQ. The CDR3 coding sequence is TGTGCCAGCAGCCAAGACACAGGGGGGTCTGCAGATACGCAGTATTTT. It codes for CASSQDTGGSADTQYF.

Worth noting for this clone: The same CDR3 can be traced to other DNA sequences in this sample. V usage is TRBV9 and J usage is TRBJ1-2; D possibly corresponds to TRBD1 (5 bases). CDR1 and CDR2 from the germline V gene are SGDLS and YYNGEE. Between the trimmed V and J ends, which lost 0 bases and 4 bases, there was a span of 10 bases. The CDR3 has 14 residues. Here the CDR3 DNA reads TGTGCCAGCAGCGTAGGAGGGGAGGGCTATGGCTACACCTTC. This gives the protein CASSVGGEGYGYTF.

The chain is built from TRBV7-2 and TRBJ2-7; 11 nucleotides align to TRBD1. There are 16 residues in the CDR3. V shed 1 base and J 4 bases; nucleotides not matched to a gene: 6. The germline gives CDR1 SGHTA, CDR2 FQGNSA. This chain's CDR3 is CASSLGWTGGRYEQYF. As DNA, the CDR3 is TGTGCCAGCAGCTTAGGGTGGACAGGGGGCAGGTACGAGCAGTACTTC.

V is TRBV28 and J is TRBJ1-2; perhaps TRBD1 as D (6 bases). The germline V gene has CDR1 MDHEN and CDR2 SYDVKM. V lost 3 bases and J 4 bases, leaving 12 bases between the germline ends. CDR3 length: 14 residues. Written as DNA, the CDR3 is TGTGCCAGCAGTTTGCAACAGGGAGCCTATGGCTACACCTTC. The encoded protein is CASSLQQGAYGYTF.